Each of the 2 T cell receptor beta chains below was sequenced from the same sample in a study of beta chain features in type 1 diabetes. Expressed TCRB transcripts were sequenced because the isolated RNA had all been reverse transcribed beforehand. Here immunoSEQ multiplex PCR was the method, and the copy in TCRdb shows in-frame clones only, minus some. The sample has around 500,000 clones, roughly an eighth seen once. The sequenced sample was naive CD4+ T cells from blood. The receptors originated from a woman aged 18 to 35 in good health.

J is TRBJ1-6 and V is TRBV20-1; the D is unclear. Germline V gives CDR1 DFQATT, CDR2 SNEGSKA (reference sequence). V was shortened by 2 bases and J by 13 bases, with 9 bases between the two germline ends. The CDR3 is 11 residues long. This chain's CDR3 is CSARLAQPLHF. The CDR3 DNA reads TGCAGTGCTAGACTGGCCCAGCCCCTCCACTTT.

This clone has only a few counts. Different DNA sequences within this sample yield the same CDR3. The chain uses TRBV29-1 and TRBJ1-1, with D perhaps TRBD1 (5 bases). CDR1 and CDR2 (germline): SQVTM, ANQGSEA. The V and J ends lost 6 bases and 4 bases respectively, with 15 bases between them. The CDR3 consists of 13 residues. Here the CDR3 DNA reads TGCAGCGTGGGATCGACGGGGACCACTGAAGCTTTCTTT. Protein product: CSVGSTGTTEAFF.